This TCR beta chain was captured in a study of early T cells in non-severe SARS-CoV-2 infection. Looking at the study overall: Alpha and beta chains were unpaired, from unsorted whole-blood bulk RNA.

Unique molecular identifiers were attached to individual cDNA molecules. MiXCR, applied by TCRdb to the 5' RACE reads, yields one record per CDR3 protein. This table holds roughly 51,000 distinct CDR3 sequences, around a tenth found once. The CDR3 length is 13 residues. V was pared by 1 base and J by 12 bases, with 18 bases between. CDR1 and CDR2 (germline): DFQATT, SNEGSKA (reference sequence). Source material: whole blood. The chain joins TRBV20-1 to TRBJ1-1; D call uncertain. The sequence was obtained from an adult who was a healthcare worker with PCR-confirmed SARS-CoV-2 infection or an uninfected control (not recorded which). DNA of the CDR3: TGCAGTGCTAGAGGAAAACCGGGCCTCCTCCCTTTCTTT. This codes for CSARGKPGLLPFF.